These 20 T cell receptor beta chains were all obtained from the same sample, sequenced in a study of long-term antiretroviral therapy in people with HIV. Investigators performed immunoSEQ version v3.0 at survey level. Assay used: immunoSEQ multiplex PCR; TCRdb lists only in-frame clones, some missing. This table has under 45,000 clones, 85% to 95% appearing once. The sample here was unsorted PBMCs, taken 9 to 9.5 years after starting antiretroviral therapy. The receptors derive from a man between 25 and 39 years old with HIV.

The gene calls are TRBV5-1 and TRBJ2-7; TRBD1 might be the D (5 bases). The length of the CDR3 is 14 residues. V lost 2 bases, J lost 3 bases, and 12 bases lay in between. Germline values: CDR1 SGHRS, CDR2 YFSETQ. CDR3: CASSFDVTGYEQYF. In nucleotides, the CDR3 is TGCGCCAGCAGCTTTGACGTCACAGGCTACGAGCAGTACTTC.

The rearrangement joins TRBV4-1 to TRBJ2-3, with TRBD1 as a possible D gene (6 bases). The CDR3 has 14 residues. Trimming shortened V by 4 bases and J by 3 bases, and 11 bases separated the two germline ends. Germline lookup yields CDR1 MGHRA and CDR2 YSYEKL. The CDR3 spells CASSPTGSTDTQYF. Written as DNA, the CDR3 is TGCGCCAGCAGCCCGACAGGAAGTACAGATACGCAGTATTTT.

The chain is built from TRBV2 and TRBJ1-5, with unresolved D. The CDR3 is 14 amino acids. Trimming took off 7 bases at V and 5 bases at J, with 15 bases between the two ends. Germline loops: CDR1 SNHLY, CDR2 FYNNEI. CDR3 DNA: TGTGCCAGCACCCTCACGGGCGGCTATCAGCCCCAGCATTTT. Its protein product is CASTLTGGYQPQHF.

This chain joins TRBV2 and TRBJ1-5; a weak D match, TRBD1 (5 bases). The CDR3 runs to 14 residues. Germline V gives CDR1 SNHLY, CDR2 FYNNEI. V was cut by 6 bases and J by 2 bases, with 11 bases left in between. CDR3 amino acids: CASRPGGGNQPQHF. The CDR3 region has the DNA TGTGCCAGCAGGCCAGGAGGGGGCAATCAGCCCCAGCATTTT.

The chain has TRBV5-1 and TRBJ1-2; tentatively, D is TRBD1 (6 bases). This CDR3 contains 16 residues. Germline V gene sequence: CDR1 SGHRS, CDR2 YFSETQ. Trimming removed 5 bases from V and 7 bases from J, with 24 bases in between. CDR3 bases: TGCGCCAGCAGTATGGCCCCGGGACAAGGAGGAGGTGGCTACACCTTC. This encodes CASSMAPGQGGGGYTF.

This clone was counted once. The rearrangement uses TRBV15 and TRBJ1-6; D gene unclear. Germline CDR1 is LNHNV and CDR2 is YYDKDF (reference sequence). The ends were cut back, 1 base at V and 5 bases at J, with 3 bases in the middle. The CDR3 loop spans 13 amino acids. CDR3 DNA sequence: TGTGCCACCAGCAGAGTAAATAATTCACCCCTCCACTTT. Its translation: CATSRVNNSPLHF.

This chain links TRBV2 with TRBJ1-6; 9 nucleotides line up with TRBD1. The ends lost 6 bases at V and 14 bases at J; junction bases unmatched: 11. Germline CDR1 reads SNHLY; CDR2 reads FYNNEI. The CDR3 runs to 14 residues. Here the CDR3 DNA reads TGTGCCAGCAGCGCCGACAGGGGGGATGAGGCCCTCCACTTT. Protein product: CASSADRGDEALHF. The whole variable domain, remainder taken from reference TRBV2 and TRBJ1-6, is EPEVTQTPSHQVTQMGQEVILRCVPISNHLYFYWYRQILGQKVEFLVSFYNNEISEKSEIFDDQFSVERPDGSNFTLKIRSTKLEDSAMYFCASSADRGDEALHFGNGTRLTVT.

The chain joins TRBV9 to TRBJ2-7, with TRBD2 matching 8 bases. This CDR3 spans 15 amino acids. Trimming removed 3 bases from V and 2 bases from J; junction bases left unmatched: 7. Germline-derived CDR1 and CDR2 are SGDLS and YYNGEE. CDR3 DNA: TGTGCCAGCAGCGGGCGAGCGGGGGAGACCTACGAGCAGTACTTC. Translated, it gives CASSGRAGETYEQYF.

The genes are TRBV19 and TRBJ2-3, with TRBD1 matching over 7 bases. With 4 bases clipped from V and 6 bases from J, the junction kept 10 bases outside the gene matches. Germline lookup yields CDR1 LNHDA and CDR2 SQIVND (reference sequence). This CDR3 is built from 15 residues. The CDR3 DNA reads TGTGCCAGTAGTACATGGGACAGCCGCAAGGATACGCAGTATTTT. It codes for CASSTWDSRKDTQYF.

V and J are TRBV6-5 and TRBJ1-2; 7 bases fit TRBD1. There are 14 residues in the CDR3. V shed 4 bases and J 4 bases; nucleotides not matched to a gene: 6. Germline-derived CDR1 and CDR2 are MNHEY and SVGAGI. In nucleotides, the CDR3 is TGTGCCAGCAGTTTCGGACAGGCCCTCTATGGCTACACCTTC. This gives the protein CASSFGQALYGYTF.

This clone was counted between two and nine times. This CDR3 is also generated by other DNA sequences in the sample. This chain links TRBV5-1 with TRBJ1-4, with a tentative D call TRBD1 (6 bases). Germline values: CDR1 SGHRS, CDR2 YFSETQ. The V end was cut by 0 bases, the J end by 7 bases, with 10 bases between. The CDR3 spans 14 residues. The CDR3 DNA reads as TGCGCCAGCAGCTTGGAGGGGGGCGGTGAAAAACTGTTTTTT. This encodes CASSLEGGGEKLFF.

J is TRBJ1-2 and V is TRBV7-8; the D gene is possibly TRBD1 (5 bases). From germline, CDR1 is SGHVS and CDR2 FQNEAQ. V was cut by 5 bases and J by 3 bases, with 13 bases left in between. The CDR3 extends over 14 amino acids. The DNA for the CDR3 is TGTGCCAGCAGCGGGGGACCTACCCACTATGGCTACACCTTC. It translates to CASSGGPTHYGYTF.

This chain uses TRBV7-2 with TRBJ2-5; D tentatively reads TRBD1 or TRBD2 (5 bases each). V shed 1 base and J shed 5 bases, with 17 bases lying between them. The CDR3 spans 16 residues. From germline, CDR1 is SGHTA and CDR2 FQGNSA. This chain's CDR3 is CASSLDLFGTYETQYF. CDR3 coding DNA: TGTGCCAGCAGCTTAGACCTTTTCGGGACCTATGAGACCCAGTACTTC.

This sequence joins TRBV7-9 and TRBJ1-6, with no clear D. The CDR3 spans 17 residues. The germline gives CDR1 SEHNR, CDR2 FQNEAQ (reference sequence). V gave up 4 bases and J gave up 0 bases, with 13 bases separating them. CDR3 in amino acids: CASSSPGRSSYNSPLHF. CDR3 in DNA: TGTGCCAGCAGCTCCCCCGGACGCAGCTCCTATAATTCACCCCTCCACTTT.

The chain couples TRBV4-1 to TRBJ1-2; unclear D gene. V lost 6 bases, J lost 0 bases, and 11 bases lay in between. CDR1 is MGHRA, CDR2 YSYEKL, per germline. CDR3 length equals 14 residues. DNA for the CDR3: TGCGCCAGCAGACCTAGACCGGCTAACTATGGCTACACCTTC. It encodes CASRPRPANYGYTF.

In this sample, this clone turned up once. This rearrangement joins TRBV4-1 to TRBJ2-2, with no clear D. The V gene lost 3 bases and the J gene lost 1 base, with 6 bases spanning the gap. The CDR3 has 14 residues. The germline CDR1 and CDR2 sequences are MGHRA and YSYEKL. The CDR3 here is CASSHTGNTGELFF. CDR3 coding DNA: TGCGCCAGCAGCCACACTGGGAACACCGGGGAGCTGTTTTTT.

With regard to this clone: The sample holds other DNA sequences that translate to the same CDR3. The chain links TRBV7-2 to TRBJ1-1; possible D gene TRBD1, 5 bases. The CDR3 runs 14 residues. CDR1 is SGHTA, CDR2 FQGNSA, per germline. V lost 5 bases and J 2 bases, leaving 12 bases between the germline ends. CDR3 DNA sequence: TGTGCCAGCAGCCCAGGACACCAAAACACTGAAGCTTTCTTT. As protein: CASSPGHQNTEAFF.

The rearrangement uses TRBV5-4 and TRBJ2-1; either TRBD1 or TRBD2 may supply D (5 bases each). Germline V gene sequence: CDR1 SGHNT, CDR2 YYREEE (reference sequence). Trimming shortened V by 0 bases and J by 0 bases, and 10 bases separated the two germline ends. CDR3 length: 16 residues. The CDR3 sequence is CASSLGGRNSYNEQFF. In nucleotides, the CDR3 is TGTGCCAGCAGCTTGGGGGGACGGAACTCCTACAATGAGCAGTTCTTC.

V usage is TRBV9 and J usage is TRBJ1-1; unclear D gene. CDR1 is SGDLS, CDR2 YYNGEE, per germline. V was trimmed by 2 bases and J by 1 base, leaving 9 bases between them. The CDR3 contains 14 residues. Written as DNA, the CDR3 is TGTGCCAGCAGCGTTGGCAATCAGAACACTGAAGCTTTCTTT. Its translation is CASSVGNQNTEAFF.

The chain links TRBV29-1 to TRBJ1-2, with D tentatively TRBD1 (5 bases). The V end was cut by 1 base, the J end by 6 bases, with 15 bases between. CDR1 and CDR2 from the germline V gene are SQVTM and ANQGSEA. This CDR3 contains 14 residues. CDR3 coding DNA: TGCAGCGTTGAAGGACCGAGTGCGGGGGATGGCTACACCTTC. Protein product: CSVEGPSAGDGYTF.